These 23 T cell receptor beta chains were sequenced from one sample in a study of CD8+ T cells in alopecia areata. The authors extracted RNA and reverse transcribed it into cDNA as the sequencing template. Assay used: immunoSEQ multiplex PCR; TCRdb lists only in-frame clones, some missing. The sample holds roughly 100,000 clones, about 60% seen once. Sequenced sample: CD4+ T cells sorted from blood. The receptors here all came from a human donor in good health.

J is TRBJ2-7 and V is TRBV10-2; no clear D. The CDR3 totals 14 residues. Trimming removed 5 bases from V and 2 bases from J, with 13 bases in between. From germline, CDR1 is WSHSY and CDR2 SAAADI. The CDR3 DNA is TGCGCCAGCAGTCCGGGCGCAGCCGCCTACGAGCAGTACTTC. Residues: CASSPGAAAYEQYF.

The V call is TRBV7-2, the J call TRBJ1-6, with 11 positions matching TRBD1. Germline V lookup: CDR1 SGHTA, CDR2 FQGNSA. This CDR3 region has 17 residues. The V gene end was trimmed by 3 bases and the J gene end by 10 bases; junction bases not matched to a gene: 11. Here the CDR3 reads CASSFRTGGVLNSPLHF. For the CDR3, the DNA is TGTGCCAGCAGCTTTCGGACAGGGGGCGTTTTAAACTCACCCCTCCACTTT.

Only one count was recorded for this clone. The V call is TRBV30, the J call TRBJ2-7; D unclear. Germline V CDR1 and CDR2: GTSNPN, SVGIG (reference sequence). The V gene lost 2 bases and the J gene lost 4 bases, with 6 bases spanning the gap. The CDR3 runs to 11 residues. The CDR3 region has the DNA TGTGCCTGGAGTCGGCTTTACGAGCAGTACTTC. Translating it yields CAWSRLYEQYF.

The chain is built from TRBV7-2 and TRBJ2-4; 10 nucleotides agree with TRBD1. CDR1 SGHTA and CDR2 FQGNSA come from the germline V gene. J gave up 14 bases and V 5 bases, and 9 bases lay outside the gene matches. There are 13 residues in the CDR3. The CDR3 region is CASSRDRGHHKYF. CDR3 nucleotide sequence: TGTGCCAGCAGCCGCGACAGGGGGCACCATAAGTACTTC.

This clone has a handful of counts. The chain is built from TRBV25-1 and TRBJ2-3, with 7 bases fitting TRBD2. V was pared by 7 bases and J by 1 base, with 2 bases of the junction left unmatched. Germline loops: CDR1 MGHDK, CDR2 SYGVNS. The CDR3 spans 13 residues. The CDR3 protein is CASTREGTDTQYF. The CDR3 region has the DNA TGTGCCAGCACCCGGGAGGGCACAGATACGCAGTATTTT.

The sample holds a few counts of this clone. J is TRBJ1-1 and V is TRBV29-1, with D perhaps matching TRBD1 (5 bases). Trimming shortened V by 6 bases and J by 2 bases, and 13 bases separated the two germline ends. Germline CDR1 and CDR2: SQVTM and ANQGSEA. This CDR3 region has 13 residues. The CDR3 nucleotides read TGCAGCGTGGGGCCTGGAGTCAACACTGAAGCTTTCTTT. Protein sequence: CSVGPGVNTEAFF.

This clone was counted only a few times. The chain combines TRBV6-5 with TRBJ1-6; D not resolved. V lost 2 bases, J lost 7 bases, and 15 bases lay in between. The CDR3 loop spans 16 amino acids. Germline V gene data show CDR1 as MNHEY and CDR2 as SVGAGI. The chain's CDR3 is CASSYLGISQNSPLHF. Here the CDR3 DNA reads TGTGCCAGCAGTTACCTCGGGATCTCGCAAAATTCACCCCTCCACTTT.

V gene TRBV30 combines with J gene TRBJ1-5; TRBD1 is a possible D gene (5 bases). CDR3 length equals 14 residues. V shed 0 bases and J shed 5 bases, with 11 bases lying between them. CDR1 is GTSNPN and CDR2 is SVGIG in the germline V gene (reference sequence). This CDR3 is CAWSVGQVDQPQHF. In DNA, the CDR3 is TGTGCCTGGAGTGTTGGACAAGTGGATCAGCCCCAGCATTTT.

This clone showed up just a few times. This chain links TRBV5-1 with TRBJ1-1; D is unresolved. Germline assignment: CDR1 SGHRS and CDR2 YFSETQ. The CDR3 runs to 12 residues. The V and J ends lost 4 bases and 3 bases respectively, with 7 bases between them. This chain's CDR3 is CASSTYDTEAFF. CDR3 DNA sequence: TGCGCCAGCAGCACTTACGACACTGAAGCTTTCTTT.

The chain is built from TRBV5-6 and TRBJ1-4; D not resolved. CDR1 is SGHDT, CDR2 YYEEEE, per germline. Trimming took off 1 base at V and 0 bases at J, with 13 bases between the two ends. The CDR3 sequence is 17 residues long. CDR3 nucleotide sequence: TGTGCCAGCAGCTTGCGAGCGGGCTCTGCAACTAATGAAAAACTGTTTTTT. It codes for CASSLRAGSATNEKLFF.

This rearrangement joins TRBV20-1 to TRBJ1-1; D remains ambiguous. The germline gives CDR1 DFQATT, CDR2 SNEGSKA (reference sequence). Trimming stripped 6 bases from V and 0 bases from J, with 5 bases between. There are 11 residues in the CDR3. The CDR3 nucleotides read TGCAGTGCGTACATGAACACTGAAGCTTTCTTT. Its translation: CSAYMNTEAFF.

This chain connects TRBV25-1 to TRBJ2-7; the D call may be TRBD1 or TRBD2 (5 bases each). Germline CDR1 is MGHDK and CDR2 is SYGVNS. The CDR3 consists of 14 residues. V was pared by 4 bases and J by 0 bases, with 10 bases between. CDR3 sequence reads: CASSAPGSSYEQYF. CDR3 in DNA: TGTGCCAGCAGTGCTCCAGGGAGCTCCTACGAGCAGTACTTC.

The chain links TRBV5-1 to TRBJ2-7; a possible D gene is TRBD2 (6 bases). Germline CDR1 and CDR2: SGHRS and YFSETQ. Trimming left V 3 bases short and J 3 bases short, with 13 bases between. The length of the CDR3 is 14 residues. The chain's CDR3 is CASSWRGGDYEQYF. CDR3 sequence (DNA): TGCGCCAGCAGCTGGAGAGGAGGGGACTACGAGCAGTACTTC.

The rearrangement joins TRBV29-1 to TRBJ2-7, with a possible D match to TRBD2 (5 bases). Trimming stripped 7 bases from V and 5 bases from J, with 12 bases between. This CDR3 has 11 residues. Germline-derived CDR1 and CDR2 are SQVTM and ANQGSEA. CDR3 in DNA: TGCAGCGGTTGCAACGGGGACGAGCAGTACTTC. Translation gives CSGCNGDEQYF.

This clone showed up just a few times. The J gene is TRBJ2-7, the V gene TRBV29-1; TRBD1 agrees at 7 bases. CDR3 length equals 14 residues. The germline V gene encodes CDR1 SQVTM and CDR2 ANQGSEA. V dropped 4 bases and J dropped 4; count of bases not matched to a gene: 10. CDR3 sequence: CSVVVQGSPYEQYF. CDR3 bases: TGCAGCGTTGTCGTACAGGGGTCACCTTACGAGCAGTACTTC.

The chain employs TRBV19 and TRBJ2-2; D not certain. Trimming removed 10 bases at V and 0 bases at J, with 15 bases between. Germline CDR1 LNHDA, CDR2 SQIVND (reference sequence). The CDR3 covers 15 residues. This CDR3 reads CATRESFANTGELFF. The CDR3, as DNA: TGTGCCACCCGAGAGTCGTTCGCGAACACCGGGGAGCTGTTTTTT.

V usage is TRBV7-2 and J usage is TRBJ2-3, with a tentative D call TRBD1 (6 bases). With 3 bases removed from V and 11 bases from J, the gap between germline ends came to 21 bases. This CDR3 region has 15 residues. CDR1 and CDR2 from the germline V gene are SGHTA and FQGNSA. CDR3 sequence: CASSFQRGDTGRQYF. As DNA, the CDR3 is TGTGCCAGCAGCTTCCAGCGAGGGGACACGGGGAGGCAGTATTTT.

The V gene is TRBV29-1, the J gene TRBJ2-7, with D perhaps matching TRBD2 (6 bases). Germline V lookup: CDR1 SQVTM, CDR2 ANQGSEA. The ends were cut back, 1 base at V and 5 bases at J, with 9 bases in the middle. The CDR3 extends over 12 amino acids. CDR3: CSVEGGGDEQYF. CDR3 DNA: TGCAGCGTTGAAGGGGGAGGCGACGAGCAGTACTTC.

The rearrangement links TRBV2 to TRBJ2-1, with D perhaps TRBD1 (6 bases). The V gene's germline CDR1 is SNHLY and CDR2 FYNNEI. CDR3 length: 13 amino acids. The V and J ends lost 6 bases and 10 bases respectively, with 16 bases between them. The CDR3 bases are TGTGCCAGCAGAAAGACAGGCCCTCCGGAGCAGTTCTTC. Its translation: CASRKTGPPEQFF. Together with reference TRBV2 and TRBJ2-1, the CDR3 gives the full variable domain: EPEVTQTPSHQVTQMGQEVILRCVPISNHLYFYWYRQILGQKVEFLVSFYNNEISEKSEIFDDQFSVERPDGSNFTLKIRSTKLEDSAMYFCASRKTGPPEQFFGPGTRLTVL.

The chain joins TRBV18 to TRBJ2-7; no clear D gene. V lost 4 bases and J lost 2, with 9 bases in between. Germline assignment: CDR1 KGHSH and CDR2 LQKENI. The CDR3 totals 13 residues. The chain's CDR3 is CASSLTLTYEQYF. In DNA, the CDR3 is TGTGCCAGCTCACTAACCCTAACCTACGAGCAGTACTTC.

The V call is TRBV29-1, the J call TRBJ1-2, with TRBD1 as a possible D gene (5 bases). Trimming removed 6 bases from V and 1 base from J, with 9 bases in between. The germline V gene has CDR1 SQVTM and CDR2 ANQGSEA. This CDR3 has 12 amino acids. The CDR3 DNA sequence: TGCAGCGTGGGGGACCTTAACTATGGCTACACCTTC. It codes for CSVGDLNYGYTF.

The J gene is TRBJ2-5, the V gene TRBV25-1, with TRBD1 matching over 9 bases. The CDR3 runs 14 residues. The V segment lost 7 bases and the J segment 4 bases; nucleotides outside the gene matches: 7. Germline loops: CDR1 MGHDK, CDR2 SYGVNS. The CDR3 DNA reads as TGTGCCAGCACCGCGGACAGGGGCGGAGAGACCCAGTACTTC. This encodes CASTADRGGETQYF.

The genes are TRBV7-2 and TRBJ2-5; TRBD1 aligns across 8 bases. TRBJ2-7 matches the DNA end more closely, so the J call is doubtful. Germline V gene data show CDR1 as SGHTA and CDR2 as FQGNSA. This CDR3 comprises 14 residues. The CDR3 DNA follows: TGTGCCAGCAGCTTAGGACAGGGGTCCAACGAGCAGTACTTC. Its protein product is CASSLGQGSNEQYF.